This T cell receptor beta chain was retrieved from a study of control samples from healthy donors and cancer patients. Repertoires were generated with immunoSEQ multiplex PCR, while TCRdb's copy carries only in-frame clones and drops some. This repertoire shows about 140,000 clones, 85% to 95% found once; its top ten account for around 13%. V was clipped by 5 bases and J by 5 bases, with 11 bases between them. The CDR3 length is 13 residues. CDR1 LNHNV and CDR2 YYDKDF come from the germline V gene (reference sequence). The receptor was isolated from a man aged 40-49 years in good health. The chain employs TRBV15 and TRBJ2-3; D gene ambiguous. Material: blood. This chain's CDR3 is CATSYKPRDTQYF. Here the CDR3 DNA reads TGTGCCACCAGCTATAAACCGAGAGATACGCAGTATTTT.